The T cell receptor (beta chain) under discussion was sequenced for a study of T cells after yellow fever vaccination. Overall study findings and caveats: Subsequent booster samples again held most clones from primary vaccination (less than 98% CD4, nearly 90% CD8).

By 5'RACE template switching, TCR cDNA was produced, with a universal primer site and UMIs added in the process. Each CDR3 protein gets one entry after TCRdb re-called the 5' RACE reads with MiXCR. The sample has some 200,000 distinct CDR3 sequences, about 3% seen once; the top ten hold approximately 3.5%. This clonotype has a count of ten or more. Its antigen is currently unknown. The CDR3 length is 16 residues. V lost 0 bases and J 8 bases, leaving 15 bases between the germline ends. Germline V gene data show CDR1 as SGHRS and CDR2 as YFSETQ. This receptor was obtained from a man aged 18 to 30 who received the YFV17D yellow fever vaccine. The chain employs TRBV5-1 and TRBJ1-6; the D is unclear. This sample comprised CD4+ T cells sorted from PBMCs, obtained 10 days after the yellow fever booster vaccination. CDR3 nucleotides: TGCGCCAGCAGCTTGGTCCGTGTCGACTCGGATTCACCCCTCCACTTT. Translated, it gives CASSLVRVDSDSPLHF.